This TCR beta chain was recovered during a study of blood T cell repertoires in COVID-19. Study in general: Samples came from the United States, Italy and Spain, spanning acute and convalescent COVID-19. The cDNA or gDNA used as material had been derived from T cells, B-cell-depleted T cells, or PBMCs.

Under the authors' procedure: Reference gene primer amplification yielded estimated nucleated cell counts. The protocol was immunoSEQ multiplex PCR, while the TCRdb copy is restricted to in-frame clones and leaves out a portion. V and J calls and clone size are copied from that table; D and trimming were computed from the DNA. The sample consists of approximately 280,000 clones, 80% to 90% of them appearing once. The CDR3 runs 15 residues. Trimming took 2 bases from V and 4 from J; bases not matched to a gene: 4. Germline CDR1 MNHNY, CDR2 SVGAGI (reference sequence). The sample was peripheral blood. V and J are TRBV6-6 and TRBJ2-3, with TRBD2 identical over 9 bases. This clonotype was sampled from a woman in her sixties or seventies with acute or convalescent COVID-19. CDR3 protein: CASSYAGGRADTQYF. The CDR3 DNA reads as TGTGCCAGCAGTTACGCGGGGGGGAGGGCAGATACGCAGTATTTT.